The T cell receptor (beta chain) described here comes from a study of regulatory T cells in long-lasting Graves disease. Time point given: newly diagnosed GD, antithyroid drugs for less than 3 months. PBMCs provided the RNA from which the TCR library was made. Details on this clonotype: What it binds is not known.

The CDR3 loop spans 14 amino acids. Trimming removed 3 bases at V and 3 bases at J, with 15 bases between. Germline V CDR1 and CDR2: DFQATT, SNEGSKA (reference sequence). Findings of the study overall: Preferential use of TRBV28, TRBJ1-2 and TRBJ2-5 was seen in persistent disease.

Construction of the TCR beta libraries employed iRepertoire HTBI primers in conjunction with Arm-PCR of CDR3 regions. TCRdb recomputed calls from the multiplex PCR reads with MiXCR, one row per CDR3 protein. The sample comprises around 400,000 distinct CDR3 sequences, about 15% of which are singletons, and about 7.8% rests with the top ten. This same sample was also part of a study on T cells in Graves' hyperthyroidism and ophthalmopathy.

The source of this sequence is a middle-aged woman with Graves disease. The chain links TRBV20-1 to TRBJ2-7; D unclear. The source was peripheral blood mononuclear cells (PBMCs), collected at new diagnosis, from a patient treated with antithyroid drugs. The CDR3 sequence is CSASQKFSIYEQYF. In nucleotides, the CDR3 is TGCAGTGCTAGCCAGAAATTCTCTATCTACGAGCAGTACTTC.